The present entry profiles one TCR beta chain with its context. These data originate in a study of blood T cell repertoires in COVID-19. Across the study: Nucleic acid was either cDNA or gDNA, and it came from T cells, B-cell-depleted T cells, or PBMCs.

Patients from Seattle were sampled longitudinally, starting during active infection. The data were produced by immunoSEQ multiplex PCR, yet TCRdb's version contains in-frame clones alone and is incomplete. The top ten clones hold roughly 5.2% of a sample with 100,000 or so clones, roughly 87% of them seen once. V was clipped by 0 bases and J by 5 bases; unmatched bases: 3. CDR1 and CDR2 from the germline V gene are MNHEY and SVGAGI. The CDR3 has 14 residues. Material: peripheral blood. This sequence joins TRBV6-5 and TRBJ1-2; 7 bases map to TRBD1. The TCR sequence derives from a woman aged 45-65 years with COVID-19, enrolled during active disease. The CDR3 DNA reads as TGTGCCAGCAGTTACTCGACAGGGAGGTATGGCTACACCTTC. This gives the protein CASSYSTGRYGYTF.